Below, 32 T cell receptor beta chains from the same sample are listed, as sequenced in a study of post-analysis software for immune sequencing data. These receptors have no identified antigens. Every TCR beta cDNA library bore unique molecular identifiers. One entry per CDR3 protein results from TCRdb running MiXCR on the PCR reads. The table lists about 570,000 distinct CDR3 sequences, around a third of them singletons. Regarding the study as a whole: The study found TRBV5-6, TRBV5-1 and TRBV20-1 among 4 or 5 TRBV segments more frequent in patients than controls.

Sequencing used blood. These receptors all come from a girl aged 2-17 years with multiple sclerosis.

In this sample, this clonotype turned up a few times. The chain employs TRBV2 and TRBJ2-3, with no clear D. The CDR3 is 11 amino acids. The V end was cut by 7 bases, the J end by 7 bases, with 9 bases between. Germline V gene sequence: CDR1 SNHLY, CDR2 FYNNEI. The CDR3 DNA reads as TGTGCCAGCACCGAAGGGAATACGCAGTATTTT. As protein: CASTEGNTQYF.

The chain employs TRBV20-1 and TRBJ2-5, with 11 bases fitting TRBD2. After removal of 8 bases from V and 2 bases from J, the junction contained 10 bases not matched to a gene. Germline loops: CDR1 DFQATT, CDR2 SNEGSKA (reference sequence). The CDR3 spans 15 residues. CDR3 protein: CSPTDGTSGQETQYF. The DNA of the CDR3 is TGCAGTCCTACTGACGGGACTAGCGGACAAGAGACCCAGTACTTC.

The gene calls are TRBV5-1 and TRBJ2-7, with D possibly TRBD1 on 5 matching bases. The germline V gene has CDR1 SGHRS and CDR2 YFSETQ. The CDR3 covers 15 residues. V lost 0 bases, J lost 2 bases, and 12 bases lay in between. The DNA for the CDR3 is TGCGCCAGCAGCTTGGGAGGTGACAGTACCTACGAGCAGTACTTC. This encodes CASSLGGDSTYEQYF.

This chain uses TRBV20-1 with TRBJ1-1; 7 bases match TRBD1. J lost 0 bases, V lost 2 bases, and 3 bases had no gene match. The CDR3 has 14 amino acids. Per germline, CDR1 DFQATT and CDR2 SNEGSKA (reference sequence). CDR3 nucleotide sequence: TGCAGTGCTAGATATCAGGGGGTGAACACTGAAGCTTTCTTT. Protein product: CSARYQGVNTEAFF.

This clonotype came up a few times. The V gene is TRBV5-1, the J gene TRBJ1-2; D gene uncertain. V was trimmed by 0 bases and J by 6 bases, leaving 15 bases between them. Germline V gene lookup returns CDR1 SGHRS and CDR2 YFSETQ. This CDR3 comprises 15 residues. The CDR3 region is CASSLELISWDGYTF. The CDR3 region has the DNA TGCGCCAGCAGCTTGGAGCTGATTAGCTGGGATGGCTACACCTTC.

The chain recombines TRBV2 with TRBJ2-1, with a tentative D call TRBD2 (6 bases). The V end lost 4 bases, the J end lost 0 bases, and 7 bases lay between the germline ends. The CDR3 extends over 14 amino acids. The germline V gene encodes CDR1 SNHLY and CDR2 FYNNEI. The CDR3 sequence: CASSAGSSYNEQFF. The CDR3, as DNA: TGTGCCAGCAGTGCCGGGAGCTCCTACAATGAGCAGTTCTTC.

This clonotype was seen once. The V call is TRBV11-2, the J call TRBJ2-3, with TRBD2 matching 12 bases. CDR1 SGHAT and CDR2 FQNNGV come from the germline V gene. The CDR3 sequence is 16 residues long. The V gene end was trimmed by 5 bases and the J gene end by 4 bases; junction bases not matched to a gene: 7. CDR3 protein: CASSPSLAGGPDTQYF. The DNA for the CDR3 is TGTGCCAGCAGCCCCTCGCTAGCGGGGGGGCCAGATACGCAGTATTTT.

The V and J genes are TRBV20-1 and TRBJ2-1; a weak D match, TRBD2 (7 bases). The CDR3 has 14 residues. Germline V gives CDR1 DFQATT, CDR2 SNEGSKA (reference sequence). V shed 6 bases and J shed 4 bases, with 16 bases lying between them. CDR3 protein: CSALRGAGYNEQFF. CDR3 DNA sequence: TGCAGTGCCCTACGGGGGGCCGGGTACAATGAGCAGTTCTTC.

This clonotype has only a few counts. The rearrangement joins TRBV12-3 or TRBV12-4 to TRBJ2-1, with TRBD1 identical over 9 bases. The junction had 7 bases not matched to a gene; V was cut back by 3 bases and J by 7 bases. This CDR3 has 15 amino acids. In DNA, the CDR3 is TGTGCCAGCAGTTTGGGGACAGGGTCCTTGAATGAGCAGTTCTTC. Its protein is CASSLGTGSLNEQFF.

Only one count was recorded for this clonotype. The rearrangement links TRBV7-9 to TRBJ1-1; D is unclear. Germline loops: CDR1 SEHNR, CDR2 FQNEAQ (reference sequence). The germline V and J ends were trimmed by 4 bases and 1 base, with 10 bases remaining between them. The CDR3 sequence is 14 residues long. The CDR3: CASSSRVSNTEAFF. In DNA, the CDR3 is TGTGCCAGCAGCTCCCGGGTGTCGAACACTGAAGCTTTCTTT.

The V and J genes are TRBV7-2 and TRBJ2-7, with D unclear. Trimming pared 5 bases from V and 1 base from J, leaving 12 bases between. The CDR3 runs 14 residues. Per the germline V gene, CDR1 is SGHTA and CDR2 is FQGNSA. CDR3 sequence reads: CASSLLRASYEQYF. For the CDR3, the DNA is TGTGCCAGCAGCCTCCTACGGGCGTCCTACGAGCAGTACTTC.

This clonotype was seen only a few times. The chain carries TRBV7-9 and TRBJ2-7; D is perhaps TRBD2 (5 bases). Trimming removed 1 base from V and 5 bases from J, with 12 bases in between. The CDR3 covers 14 residues. Germline V gene sequence: CDR1 SEHNR, CDR2 FQNEAQ (reference sequence). The CDR3 sequence: CASSLGETLDEQYF. The CDR3 bases are TGTGCCAGCAGCTTAGGGGAGACCCTTGACGAGCAGTACTTC.

This clonotype came up a few times. The chain is built from TRBV28 and TRBJ1-2; 8 positions agree with TRBD1. CDR3 length: 14 amino acids. Losses at the gene ends were 1 base for V and 6 bases for J; bases not matched to a gene: 4. Germline V lookup: CDR1 MDHEN, CDR2 SYDVKM. For the CDR3, the DNA is TGTGCCAGCAGTTTATCCCTGACAGGGGATGGCTACACCTTC. Its translation is CASSLSLTGDGYTF.

The chain carries TRBV10-3 and TRBJ1-4, with D tentatively TRBD1 (6 bases). V lost 4 bases to trimming and J lost 0 bases, with 15 bases between them. This CDR3 has 17 amino acids. CDR1 and CDR2 from the germline V gene are ENHRY and SYGVKD. This chain's CDR3 is CAISASQGTSTNEKLFF. CDR3 in DNA: TGTGCCATCAGTGCGTCCCAGGGGACCTCAACTAATGAAAAACTGTTTTTT.

The rearrangement uses TRBV5-1 and TRBJ1-1, with unresolved D. The V and J ends lost 0 bases and 6 bases respectively, with 9 bases between them. Germline loops: CDR1 SGHRS, CDR2 YFSETQ. The CDR3 has 13 residues. CDR3 sequence (DNA): TGCGCCAGCAGCTTGGCCAAGGGCGCTGAAGCTTTCTTT. Residues: CASSLAKGAEAFF.

The chain recombines TRBV20-1 with TRBJ2-1; D is uncertain. Trimming removed 6 bases at V and 2 bases at J, with 14 bases between. CDR3 length equals 14 residues. Germline V gene data show CDR1 as DFQATT and CDR2 as SNEGSKA (reference sequence). CDR3 DNA: TGCAGTGCACCCGAGGTGGTCCCCTACAATGAGCAGTTCTTC. Encoded protein: CSAPEVVPYNEQFF.

V is TRBV4-1 and J is TRBJ1-5, with TRBD1 matching over 10 bases. CDR1 is MGHRA and CDR2 is YSYEKL in the germline V gene. V dropped 1 base and J dropped 3; count of bases not matched to a gene: 3. This CDR3 contains 16 residues. CDR3: CASSQGTGGVNQPQHF. The DNA for the CDR3 is TGCGCCAGCAGCCAAGGGACAGGGGGGGTCAATCAGCCCCAGCATTTT.

This clonotype was found a few times. V is TRBV20-1 and J is TRBJ1-1; D possibly corresponds to TRBD1 (6 bases). This CDR3 spans 14 amino acids. Per the germline V gene, CDR1 is DFQATT and CDR2 is SNEGSKA (reference sequence). V lost 5 bases, J lost 2 bases, and 15 bases lay in between. The DNA of the CDR3 is TGCAGTGCTGAGACAGGCTCCGGTAACACTGAAGCTTTCTTT. Its translation: CSAETGSGNTEAFF.

This clonotype was seen repeatedly, ten times or more. The V gene is TRBV6-1, the J gene TRBJ2-4; no clear D. Germline CDR1 and CDR2: MNHNS and SASEGT. The germline V and J ends were trimmed by 8 bases and 0 bases, with 8 bases remaining between them. This CDR3 contains 13 residues. The CDR3 nucleotides read TGTGCCAGCTCCGGGTTAGCCAAAAACATTCAGTACTTC. This codes for CASSGLAKNIQYF.

The genes are TRBV10-2 and TRBJ1-1; D unresolved. This CDR3 is 14 amino acids long. Germline CDR1 and CDR2: WSHSY and SAAADI. The germline V and J ends were trimmed by 3 bases and 0 bases, with 8 bases remaining between them. The CDR3 nucleotides are TGCGCCAGCAGTGAAGCCTCCTTGAACACTGAAGCTTTCTTT. It encodes CASSEASLNTEAFF.

This sequence joins TRBV27 and TRBJ2-1; TRBD1 is a possible D gene (6 bases). There are 17 residues in the CDR3. Germline assignment: CDR1 MNHEY and CDR2 SMNVEV (reference sequence). Trimming cost V 7 bases and J 2 bases, with 21 bases left between them. Here the CDR3 DNA reads TGTGCCAGCAACTTTGGCAGGGGTCTTCCCCCCTACAATGAGCAGTTCTTC. Translating it yields CASNFGRGLPPYNEQFF.

This clonotype has only a few counts. This chain connects TRBV4-1 to TRBJ2-2; 8 bases agree with TRBD1. Per the germline V gene, CDR1 is MGHRA and CDR2 is YSYEKL. The trim removed 4 bases at V and 3 bases at J, leaving 10 bases unmatched. The length of the CDR3 is 17 residues. The CDR3 loop reads CASSPLWGTGDTGELFF. In DNA form, the CDR3 reads TGCGCCAGCAGCCCACTGTGGGGGACAGGTGACACCGGGGAGCTGTTTTTT.

This clonotype has a handful of counts. The chain is built from TRBV12-3 or TRBV12-4 and TRBJ2-3, with 7 bases matching TRBD1. Trimming took 1 base from V and 1 from J; bases not matched to a gene: 5. This CDR3 is built from 16 residues. In nucleotides, the CDR3 is TGTGCCAGCAGTTTAGGTTGGGACAGCGGCACAGATACGCAGTATTTT. Its protein is CASSLGWDSGTDTQYF.

The sample holds a few counts of this clonotype. The genes are TRBV20-1 and TRBJ1-2; D is unresolved. Per germline, CDR1 DFQATT and CDR2 SNEGSKA (reference sequence). V shed 2 bases and J shed 6 bases, with 19 bases lying between them. The CDR3 spans 15 residues. CDR3 nucleotide sequence: TGCAGTGCTAGAAATCTGGGTGGAACGGCGGATGGCTACACCTTC. Protein sequence: CSARNLGGTADGYTF.

CDR3 protein: CATSDGSNQPQHF. DNA of the CDR3: TGTGCCACCAGTGATGGCAGTAATCAGCCCCAGCATTTT. J is TRBJ1-5 and V is TRBV24-1, with D unclear. V gave up 3 bases and J gave up 4 bases, with 6 bases separating them. The CDR3 has 13 amino acids. Germline values: CDR1 KGHDR, CDR2 SFDVKD.

The chain joins TRBV20-1 to TRBJ2-2, with D maybe TRBD1 (5 bases). The V end was cut by 1 base, the J end by 7 bases, with 10 bases between. The CDR3 totals 13 residues. Germline values: CDR1 DFQATT, CDR2 SNEGSKA (reference sequence). In DNA form, the CDR3 reads TGCAGTGCTAGAGGCAGGGTCGGCGGGGAGCTGTTTTTT. Amino acid sequence: CSARGRVGGELFF.

Worth noting for this clonotype: As the CDR3 is not closed by the conserved phenylalanine or tryptophan, this likely results from a read error. V and J are TRBV12-3 or TRBV12-4 and TRBJ2-3; TRBD2 aligns across 12 bases. V was clipped by 6 bases and J by 5 bases; unmatched bases: 6. CDR3 length equals 15 residues. DNA of the CDR3: TGTGCCAGCAGCGGGACTAGCGGGCGAGGAGATACGCAGTATTCT. Protein product: CASSGTSGRGDTQYS.

This clonotype was seen a few times. The chain has TRBV4-1 and TRBJ2-3, with TRBD2 as a possible D gene (6 bases). The CDR3 has 15 amino acids. Germline CDR1 MGHRA, CDR2 YSYEKL. The ends were cut back, 1 base at V and 2 bases at J, with 10 bases in the middle. The CDR3 DNA sequence: TGCGCCAGCAGCCAAGCGGGACTGGACACAGATACGCAGTATTTT. It specifies CASSQAGLDTDTQYF.

The V gene is TRBV7-9, the J gene TRBJ2-1; D not resolved. This CDR3 region has 10 residues. Per germline, CDR1 SEHNR and CDR2 FQNEAQ (reference sequence). V was shortened by 5 bases and J by 10 bases, with 6 bases between the two germline ends. This chain's CDR3 is CASSAEEQFF. The CDR3 nucleotides read TGTGCCAGCAGCGCTGAAGAGCAGTTCTTC. The variable domain in full, with the rest retrieved from reference TRBV7-9 and TRBJ2-1, is DTGVSQNPRHKITKRGQNVTFRCDPISEHNRLYWYRQTLGQGPEFLTYFQNEAQLEKSRLLSDRFSAERPKGSFSTLEIQRTEQGDSAMYLCASSAEEQFFGPGTRLTVL.

This clonotype was observed a handful of times. The rearrangement joins TRBV7-9 to TRBJ1-1, with D unclear. The CDR3 extends over 14 amino acids. V gave up 2 bases and J gave up 1 base, with 8 bases separating them. Germline CDR1 is SEHNR and CDR2 is FQNEAQ (reference sequence). The CDR3 reads CASSLLGPNTEAFF. DNA of the CDR3: TGTGCCAGCAGCTTATTGGGCCCGAACACTGAAGCTTTCTTT. Full variable domain (remainder filled in from reference TRBV7-9 and TRBJ1-1): DTGVSQNPRHKITKRGQNVTFRCDPISEHNRLYWYRQTLGQGPEFLTYFQNEAQLEKSRLLSDRFSAERPKGSFSTLEIQRTEQGDSAMYLCASSLLGPNTEAFFGQGTRLTVV.

The chain links TRBV20-1 to TRBJ2-7; perhaps D is TRBD1 or TRBD2 (5 bases each). The CDR3 is 14 amino acids. Trimming removed 5 bases at V and 0 bases at J, with 14 bases between. The germline gives CDR1 DFQATT, CDR2 SNEGSKA (reference sequence). CDR3 in amino acids: CSAERDARSYEQYF. As DNA, the CDR3 is TGCAGTGCTGAACGGGACGCTCGCTCCTACGAGCAGTACTTC.

Worth noting for this clonotype: Relative to the germline gene, one junction end is altered; a read error may explain this. CDR3: CASSFSRTDTQYF. DNA for the CDR3: TGTGCTAGCAGCTTTTCTCGAACAGATACGCAGTATTTT. The genes are TRBV7-7 and TRBJ2-3; D gene ambiguous. Looked up from germline, CDR1 is SSHAT and CDR2 is FNYEAQ (reference sequence). The CDR3 spans 13 residues.